A single sample is the source of the 6 T cell receptor beta chains below, sequenced in a study of cytomegalovirus exposure and HLA in healthy donors. Sequenced by immunoSEQ multiplex PCR; TCRdb stores in-frame clones only, minus some. In the table there are about 360,000 clones, around 86% of which are singletons. Specimen: PBMCs. Source of these receptors: a young woman in good health and CMV-seronegative.

The CDR3 nucleotides are TGCGCCAGCAGCCACCTGGACTCTCCCCTCCACTTT. Translation: CASSHLDSPLHF. This chain connects TRBV4-1 to TRBJ1-6; no definite D call. Trimming shortened V by 3 bases and J by 13 bases, and 10 bases separated the two germline ends. The germline V gene has CDR1 MGHRA and CDR2 YSYEKL. This CDR3 region has 12 residues.

The chain links TRBV6-5 to TRBJ1-6; 8 bases agree with TRBD1. Unmatched junction bases numbered 5, after V lost 0 bases and J lost 10 bases. The CDR3 contains 15 residues. CDR1 and CDR2 (germline): MNHEY, SVGAGI. CDR3 protein: CASSYSHRGYSPLHF. DNA for the CDR3: TGTGCCAGCAGTTACTCCCACAGGGGGTACTCACCCCTCCACTTT.

V is TRBV2 and J is TRBJ2-2, with TRBD2 matching over 12 bases. CDR1 is SNHLY, CDR2 FYNNEI, per germline. The V gene end was trimmed by 7 bases and the J gene end by 1 base; junction bases not matched to a gene: 4. The CDR3 runs to 16 residues. The CDR3 DNA sequence: TGTGCCAGCAATCCTAGCGGGGGGGAGAACACCGGGGAGCTGTTTTTT. As protein: CASNPSGGENTGELFF.

This rearrangement joins TRBV7-9 to TRBJ2-3; D perhaps matches TRBD1 (6 bases). Germline V gives CDR1 SEHNR, CDR2 FQNEAQ (reference sequence). The CDR3 spans 14 residues. The V gene lost 4 bases and the J gene lost 2 bases, with 10 bases spanning the gap. The CDR3 loop is CASSSYRVTDTQYF. CDR3 nucleotides: TGTGCCAGCAGCTCATACAGGGTCACAGATACGCAGTATTTT.

The V call is TRBV6-1, the J call TRBJ1-4; D gene unclear. CDR3 length: 15 amino acids. Germline values: CDR1 MNHNS, CDR2 SASEGT. Trimming left V 2 bases short and J 3 bases short, with 10 bases between. CDR3 amino acids: CASSEKAGSNEKLFF. The CDR3 DNA sequence: TGTGCCAGCAGTGAAAAAGCCGGGTCTAATGAAAAACTGTTTTTT.

The chain combines TRBV13 with TRBJ2-5; 7 positions agree with TRBD1. The germline CDR1 and CDR2 sequences are PRHDT and FYEKMQ (reference sequence). Germline trimming cut 5 bases from V and 2 bases from J; bases unmatched to any gene: 5. The CDR3 is made up of 14 amino acids. CDR3 coding DNA: TGTGCCAGCAGCCTCCGACAGGGACAAGAGACCCAGTACTTC. Translated: CASSLRQGQETQYF.